The 24 T cell receptor beta chains below all came from one sample that was sequenced in a study of Graves' ophthalmopathy and Graves' hyperthyroidism. Researchers took RNA transcripts and amplified TCR beta CDR3 regions from them. Investigators did first-round RT-PCR with HTBI primers, then second-round multiplex PCR. MiXCR was run by TCRdb on the multiplex PCR reads, yielding one entry per CDR3 protein. This table holds roughly 500,000 distinct CDR3 sequences, roughly 14% found once. The sample was blood. All receptors come from a woman aged 25 to 39 with Graves' ophthalmopathy.

The rearrangement uses TRBV29-1 and TRBJ2-7; 7 nucleotides agree with TRBD2. Trimming at V came to 4 bases and at J to 7 bases, leaving 16 bases not matched to a gene. Germline V CDR1 and CDR2: SQVTM, ANQGSEA. The length of the CDR3 is 15 residues. CDR3 protein: CSVGGGTAGGREQYF. The CDR3 DNA reads TGCAGCGTTGGGGGAGGGACCGCCGGCGGCCGAGAGCAGTACTTC.

This clonotype was detected ten times or more. The chain uses TRBV4-1 and TRBJ1-2, with D uncertain. CDR1 and CDR2 (germline): MGHRA, YSYEKL. This CDR3 comprises 14 residues. V lost 3 bases and J 2 bases, leaving 10 bases between the germline ends. CDR3 DNA sequence: TGCGCCAGCAGCCAGGGGTTGGGGAACTATGGCTACACCTTC. Translating it yields CASSQGLGNYGYTF.

This clonotype was recorded at least ten times. DNA of the CDR3: TGCGCCAGCAGCCAACACACACTAGCGGGAGGGCAAGAGACCCAGTACTTC. Translated, it gives CASSQHTLAGGQETQYF. This sequence joins TRBV4-1 and TRBJ2-5, with 13 bases fitting TRBD2. The CDR3 length is 17 residues. The germline gives CDR1 MGHRA, CDR2 YSYEKL. The J segment lost 2 bases and the V segment lost 2 bases, leaving 5 bases of the junction unmatched.

There are many counts of this clonotype. The chain couples TRBV6-2 or TRBV6-3 to TRBJ1-5; D remains ambiguous. Between the trimmed V and J ends, which lost 3 bases and 6 bases, there was a span of 6 bases. The germline V gene has CDR1 MNHEY and CDR2 SVGEGT. The CDR3 has 12 amino acids. As DNA, the CDR3 is TGTGCCAGCAGTTATACTGGTCAGCCCCAGCATTTT. Protein product: CASSYTGQPQHF.

There are a few counts of this clonotype. This CDR3 reads CAWSASGTSYEQYF. The CDR3 nucleotides read TGTGCCTGGAGTGCCAGTGGGACTAGCTACGAGCAGTACTTC. The chain combines TRBV30 with TRBJ2-7, with 8 nucleotides matching TRBD2. This CDR3 is 14 amino acids long. Germline assignment: CDR1 GTSNPN and CDR2 SVGIG (reference sequence). V lost 1 base to trimming and J lost 3 bases; unmatched junction nucleotides: 5.

In this sample, this clonotype turned up many times. The genes are TRBV28 and TRBJ1-1; D possibly corresponds to TRBD1 (6 bases). Trimming pared 2 bases from V and 1 base from J, leaving 11 bases between. The CDR3 is 15 residues long. The V gene's germline CDR1 is MDHEN and CDR2 SYDVKM. This CDR3 reads CASSLLGARNTEAFF. CDR3 bases: TGTGCCAGCAGTTTACTGGGGGCTCGGAACACTGAAGCTTTCTTT.

This chain uses TRBV6-5 with TRBJ1-1; D unresolved. The germline V and J ends were trimmed by 2 bases and 2 bases, with 15 bases remaining between them. The CDR3 length is 16 residues. Germline V gives CDR1 MNHEY, CDR2 SVGAGI. CDR3 sequence reads: CASSYGGGATNTEAFF. CDR3 nucleotide sequence: TGTGCCAGCAGTTACGGCGGAGGCGCTACCAACACTGAAGCTTTCTTT.

This clonotype was observed many times. The V gene is TRBV7-3, the J gene TRBJ2-2, with 9 nucleotides matching TRBD1. Germline CDR1 reads SGHTA; CDR2 reads FQGTGA. Trimming took 4 bases from V and 4 from J; bases not matched to a gene: 7. The CDR3 has 16 amino acids. The chain's CDR3 is CASSSRTGVATGELFF. The CDR3 nucleotides are TGTGCCAGCAGCTCCCGGACAGGGGTGGCCACCGGGGAGCTGTTTTTT.

The CDR3 loop reads CASSNPLTGYEQYF. DNA for the CDR3: TGTGCCAGCAGCAACCCCTTAACGGGGTACGAGCAGTACTTC. This sequence joins TRBV10-3 and TRBJ2-7; the D gene is possibly TRBD2 (5 bases). The CDR3 runs 14 residues. Germline CDR1 reads ENHRY; CDR2 reads SYGVKD. V was shortened by 10 bases and J by 4 bases, with 20 bases between the two germline ends.

There are many counts of this clonotype. The chain links TRBV28 to TRBJ1-2, with D possibly TRBD1 on 5 matching bases. The CDR3 runs 10 residues. Germline-derived CDR1 and CDR2 are MDHEN and SYDVKM. Trimming took 6 bases from V and 7 from J, leaving 6 bases between them. The CDR3 reads CASRGVGYTF. CDR3 in DNA: TGTGCCAGCAGGGGGGTTGGCTACACCTTC.

There are many counts of this clonotype. The gene calls are TRBV7-8 and TRBJ2-4, with TRBD1 as a possible D gene (6 bases). Germline V gene lookup returns CDR1 SGHVS and CDR2 FQNEAQ. Trimming took 5 bases from V and 7 from J, leaving 12 bases between them. This CDR3 contains 13 residues. The CDR3 sequence is CASSKGGGNIQYF. The CDR3 region has the DNA TGTGCCAGCAGCAAAGGGGGTGGGAACATTCAGTACTTC. Variable domain in full (rest from reference TRBV7-8 and TRBJ2-4): GAGVSQSPRYKVAKRGQDVALRCDPISGHVSLFWYQQALGQGPEFLTYFQNEAQLDKSGLPSDRFFAERPEGSVSTLKIQRTQQEDSAVYLCASSKGGGNIQYFGAGTRLSVL.

The gene calls are TRBV12-3 or TRBV12-4 and TRBJ1-2; 7 nucleotides align to TRBD1. V trimming: 5 bases; J trimming: 4 bases; junction bases outside the gene matches: 7. This CDR3 has 14 amino acids. CDR3 protein: CASSTRGSTYGYTF. DNA of the CDR3: TGTGCCAGCAGTACCAGGGGGTCGACCTATGGCTACACCTTC.

This clonotype was recorded at least ten times. The J gene is TRBJ1-3, the V gene TRBV12-3 or TRBV12-4; D gene ambiguous. The length of the CDR3 is 14 residues. V lost 4 bases and J lost 0, with 7 bases in between. The CDR3 region is CASSSSSSGNTIYF. The CDR3 coding sequence is TGTGCCAGCAGTTCGAGCTCCTCTGGAAACACCATATATTTT.

In this sample, this clonotype turned up many times. The V gene is TRBV20-1, the J gene TRBJ1-5, with TRBD1 as a possible D gene (5 bases). The CDR3 has 14 amino acids. Trimming took 6 bases from V and 5 from J, leaving 17 bases between them. CDR1 and CDR2 from the germline V gene are DFQATT and SNEGSKA (reference sequence). The CDR3 DNA sequence: TGCAGTGCCCCCTGGCAGGGCCAAGATCAGCCCCAGCATTTT. Translating gives CSAPWQGQDQPQHF.

This clonotype was seen at least ten times. The chain combines TRBV7-2 with TRBJ2-2; D possibly corresponds to TRBD1 (5 bases). Between the trimmed V and J ends, which lost 0 bases and 5 bases, there was a span of 16 bases. The CDR3 has 17 amino acids. Germline V gene sequence: CDR1 SGHTA, CDR2 FQGNSA. CDR3 sequence reads: CASSLAFRAPGTGELFF. The DNA of the CDR3 is TGTGCCAGCAGCTTAGCCTTCAGGGCTCCGGGTACCGGGGAGCTGTTTTTT. Full variable domain (outside the CDR3, taken from reference TRBV7-2 and TRBJ2-2): GAGVSQSPSNKVTEKGKDVELRCDPISGHTALYWYRQSLGQGLEFLIYFQGNSAPDKSGLPSDRFSAERTGGSVSTLTIQRTQQEDSAVYLCASSLAFRAPGTGELFFGEGSRLTVL.

At least ten counts were recorded for this clonotype. V usage is TRBV6-2 or TRBV6-3 and J usage is TRBJ1-5; unclear D gene. The CDR3 covers 14 residues. V was trimmed by 5 bases and J by 0 bases, leaving 8 bases between them. The germline V gene encodes CDR1 MNHEY and CDR2 SVGEGT. The CDR3 DNA follows: TGTGCCAGCAGTGACACCCATAGCAATCAGCCCCAGCATTTT. Translating gives CASSDTHSNQPQHF.

This clonotype was observed at least ten times. V is TRBV20-1 and J is TRBJ2-7; possibly TRBD1 or TRBD2 for D (6 bases each). V was cut by 3 bases and J by 3 bases, with 9 bases left in between. The CDR3 is made up of 12 amino acids. The germline V gene encodes CDR1 DFQATT and CDR2 SNEGSKA (reference sequence). CDR3 bases: TGCAGTGCTAGTGGAGGGGGCTACGAGCAGTACTTC. This sequence encodes CSASGGGYEQYF.

As concerns this clonotype: A much larger clone is a single base away; this may be a read error. V is TRBV3-1 and J is TRBJ1-2, with D possibly TRBD1 on 6 matching bases. CDR3 length: 15 amino acids. Germline loops: CDR1 LGHDT, CDR2 YNNKEL (reference sequence). The CDR3 DNA is TGTGCCATCAGCCCTCGACGGACAGCTAACTATGGCTACACCTTC. It translates to CAISPRRTANYGYTF.

This clonotype was detected ten times or more. The V and J genes are TRBV12-5 and TRBJ2-5, with 9 bases fitting TRBD1. The V gene's germline CDR1 is LGHNT and CDR2 FRNRAP. The CDR3 sequence is 14 residues long. V trimming: 6 bases; J trimming: 5 bases; junction bases outside the gene matches: 7. The CDR3 sequence: CASGSRTGVETQYF. The CDR3 DNA sequence: TGTGCTAGTGGATCCCGGACAGGGGTGGAGACCCAGTACTTC.

Comments on this clonotype: A read error is possible here, since a much larger clone lies one base away. The chain recombines TRBV6-1 with TRBJ2-7; 7 bases map to TRBD1. Per germline, CDR1 MNHNS and CDR2 SASEGT. The CDR3 sequence is 14 residues long. Here the CDR3 reads CAISASRQGVEQYF. CDR3 sequence (DNA): TGTGCCATCAGTGCCTCCCGACAGGGCGTCGAGCAGTACTTC.

This clonotype showed up many times. V and J are TRBV29-1 and TRBJ1-6; D gene uncertain. Germline V gene data show CDR1 as SQVTM and CDR2 as ANQGSEA. This CDR3 comprises 12 residues. The CDR3 DNA reads TGCAGAGTGGCAGGTTATAATTCACCCCTCCACTTT. Its translation: CRVAGYNSPLHF.

V and J are TRBV6-4 and TRBJ2-2, with a weak D call TRBD1 (5 bases). The ends were cut back, 3 bases at V and 4 bases at J, with 9 bases in the middle. CDR1 MRHNA and CDR2 SNTAGT come from the germline V gene. This CDR3 has 14 amino acids. For the CDR3, the DNA is TGTGCCAGCAGTGAGGAAGGGGTCACCGGGGAGCTGTTTTTT. This codes for CASSEEGVTGELFF.

Ten or more counts support this clonotype. The chain combines TRBV7-2 with TRBJ2-7; 8 nucleotides match TRBD1. From germline, CDR1 is SGHTA and CDR2 FQGNSA. The CDR3 consists of 15 residues. The junction had 7 bases not matched to a gene; V was cut back by 5 bases and J by 1 base. In DNA form, the CDR3 reads TGTGCCAGCAGCCCGCGGACAGGGTGGTCCTACGAGCAGTACTTC. Translated: CASSPRTGWSYEQYF.

The rearrangement links TRBV27 to TRBJ2-4, with D possibly called TRBD1 or TRBD2 (5 bases each). V was trimmed by 4 bases and J by 7 bases, leaving 14 bases between them. The CDR3 has 14 residues. CDR1 and CDR2 from the germline V gene are MNHEY and SMNVEV (reference sequence). CDR3 in amino acids: CASSSGQSRNIQYF. The DNA of the CDR3 is TGTGCCAGCAGTTCGGGGCAGAGTAGGAACATTCAGTACTTC.